The rows below give T cell receptor beta chains drawn from one sample of a study of blood T cell repertoires in COVID-19. Using immunoSEQ multiplex PCR, the repertoire was profiled, and TCRdb retains in-frame clones only, with some absent. The sample holds around 13,000 clones; about 90% are singletons and the top ten take roughly 7.3%. The sequenced material came from peripheral blood. These receptor sequences come from a human donor in a cohort sampled during active COVID-19. Both conserved end residues are part of each CDR3. D genes are given only for firm matches. Some rows mark clone size as missing; the rest say once, few, many or name a class of expanded clone.

v_gene	j_gene	abundance	d_gene	CDR3aa	CDR3nt
TRBV6-5	TRBJ1-1	.	.	CASSHEELAGTEAFF	TGTGCCAGCAGCCATGAAGAACTAGCGGGCACTGAAGCTTTCTTT
TRBV5-4	TRBJ2-3	.	.	CASSLALATDTQYF	TGTGCCAGCAGCTTGGCGCTAGCAACAGATACGCAGTATTTT
TRBV28	TRBJ2-7	.	TRBD2	CASDWRLAELHSYEQYF	TGTGCCAGCGACTGGAGACTAGCGGAACTACACTCCTACGAGCAGTACTTC
TRBV14	TRBJ2-5	.	TRBD2	CASSPVGLVVETQYF	TGTGCCAGCAGCCCAGTAGGACTAGTCGTGGAGACCCAGTACTTC
TRBV7-2	TRBJ1-3	.	TRBD1	CASSLGVRGLDTIYF	TGTGCCAGCAGCTTAGGTGTCAGGGGGTTAGACACCATATATTTT
TRBV29-1	TRBJ2-3	once	.	CSVGLGSGTDTQYF	TGCAGCGTTGGGTTGGGGAGTGGCACAGATACGCAGTATTTT
TRBV28	TRBJ2-7	.	TRBD1	CASRNSAGTGSYEQYF	TGTGCCAGCAGAAACTCAGCCGGGACAGGTTCCTACGAGCAGTACTTC
TRBV28	TRBJ2-7	.	TRBD2	CASSYTSGSSYEQYF	TGTGCCAGCAGTTACACTAGCGGTAGCTCCTACGAGCAGTACTTC
TRBV30	TRBJ1-5	once	TRBD1	CAWSVPGTGSGNQPQHF	TGTGCCTGGAGTGTACCCGGGACAGGGTCGGGCAATCAGCCCCAGCATTTT
TRBV4-3	TRBJ1-5	.	.	CASSPRDKELGQPQHF	TGCGCCAGCAGCCCCAGGGACAAGGAGTTGGGTCAGCCCCAGCATTTT
TRBV20-1	TRBJ1-3	.	.	CSASAGGGVGNTIYF	TGCAGTGCTAGTGCGGGGGGTGGGGTCGGAAACACCATATATTTT
TRBV7-8	TRBJ1-1	once	TRBD1	CASSQGQGAAEAFF	TGTGCCAGCAGCCAGGGACAGGGGGCCGCAGAAGCTTTCTTT
TRBV5-4	TRBJ2-1	.	.	CASSPTGTLYNEQFF	TGTGCCAGCAGCCCAACAGGGACCCTCTACAATGAGCAGTTCTTC
TRBV3-1/TRBV3-2	TRBJ2-3	.	TRBD1	CASRRGQGSTDTQYF	TGTGCCAGCAGAAGGGGACAGGGAAGCACAGATACGCAGTATTTT
TRBV7-3	TRBJ2-7	.	TRBD2	CASNHSGAISYEQYF	TGTGCCAGCAACCATAGCGGGGCGATCTCCTACGAGCAGTACTTC
TRBV7-2	TRBJ1-4	.	.	CASSLSGVNEKLFF	TGTGCCAGCAGCTTATCAGGGGTTAATGAAAAACTGTTTTTT
TRBV6-6	TRBJ2-6	.	.	CASTLGGANVLTF	TGTGCCAGTACACTAGGTGGGGCCAACGTCCTGACTTTC
TRBV20-1	TRBJ2-7	.	TRBD2	CSASPGGREQYF	TGCAGTGCTAGTCCGGGGGGGCGCGAGCAGTACTTC
TRBV7-9	TRBJ2-5	.	TRBD1	CASSYSGRDRVWETQYF	TGTGCCAGCAGCTACTCGGGGCGGGACAGGGTTTGGGAGACCCAGTACTTC
TRBV21-1	TRBJ2-1	few	.	CASSKVAPEQFF	TGTGCCAGCAGCAAAGTAGCGCCTGAGCAGTTCTTC
TRBV27	TRBJ1-2	.	.	CASSLGLDYGYTF	TGTGCCAGCAGTTTAGGGCTGGACTATGGCTACACCTTC
TRBV27	TRBJ2-3	.	TRBD1	CASFGQGLLADTQYF	TGTGCCAGCTTCGGACAGGGTCTTTTAGCAGATACGCAGTATTTT
TRBV3-1/TRBV3-2	TRBJ2-2	.	TRBD1	CASSPTRQGLNTGELFF	TGTGCCAGCAGCCCCACTCGACAGGGATTAAACACCGGGGAGCTGTTTTTT
TRBV15	TRBJ2-3	.	.	CATSRVRTDTQYF	TGTGCCACCAGCAGAGTGCGGACAGATACGCAGTATTTT
TRBV5-8	TRBJ1-4	.	.	CASSSNWRREKLFF	TGTGCCAGCAGCTCCAACTGGAGGAGAGAAAAACTGTTTTTT
TRBV7-9	TRBJ2-1	.	TRBD2	CASSLGVRTSGSPEQFF	TGTGCCAGCAGCTTAGGGGTCCGGACTAGCGGGAGCCCTGAGCAGTTCTTC